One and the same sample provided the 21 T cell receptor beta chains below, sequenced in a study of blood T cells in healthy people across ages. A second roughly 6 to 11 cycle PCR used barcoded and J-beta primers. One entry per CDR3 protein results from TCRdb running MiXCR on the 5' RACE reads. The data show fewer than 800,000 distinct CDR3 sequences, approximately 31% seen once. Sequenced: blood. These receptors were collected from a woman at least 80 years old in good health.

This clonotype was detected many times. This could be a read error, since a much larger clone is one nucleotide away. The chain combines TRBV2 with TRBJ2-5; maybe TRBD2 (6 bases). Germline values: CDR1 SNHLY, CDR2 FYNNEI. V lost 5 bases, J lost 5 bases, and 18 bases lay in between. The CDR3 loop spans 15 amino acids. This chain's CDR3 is CASSPWGTFGETQYF. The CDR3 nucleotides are TGTGCCAGCAGTCCTTGGGGGACTTTTGGGGAGACCCAGTACTTC.

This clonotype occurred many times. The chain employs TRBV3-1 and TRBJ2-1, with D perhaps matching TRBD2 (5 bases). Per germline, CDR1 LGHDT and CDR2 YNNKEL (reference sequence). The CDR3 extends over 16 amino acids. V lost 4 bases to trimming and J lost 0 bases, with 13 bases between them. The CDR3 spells CASSPLASSSYNEQFF. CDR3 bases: TGTGCCAGCAGCCCATTAGCGAGCAGCTCCTACAATGAGCAGTTCTTC.

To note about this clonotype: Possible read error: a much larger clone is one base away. CDR3 residues: CASRPPGRSSAETQFF. Written as DNA, the CDR3 is TGTGCCAGCAGGCCCCCGGGAAGGTCGAGTGCGGAGACCCAGTTCTTC. The chain employs TRBV5-6 and TRBJ2-1, with D maybe TRBD2 (5 bases). The CDR3 covers 16 residues. The germline CDR1 and CDR2 sequences are SGHDT and YYEEEE. V lost 5 bases and J 13 bases, leaving 28 bases between the germline ends.

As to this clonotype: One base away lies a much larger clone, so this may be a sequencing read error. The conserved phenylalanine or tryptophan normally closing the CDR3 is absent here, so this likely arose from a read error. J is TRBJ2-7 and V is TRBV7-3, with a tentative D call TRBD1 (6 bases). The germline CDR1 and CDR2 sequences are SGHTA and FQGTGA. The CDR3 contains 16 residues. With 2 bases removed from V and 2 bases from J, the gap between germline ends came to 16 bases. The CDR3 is CASSLWDTPRTYEQYL. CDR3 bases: TGTGCCAGCAGCTTATGGGACACCCCTCGCACCTACGAGCAGTACTTA.

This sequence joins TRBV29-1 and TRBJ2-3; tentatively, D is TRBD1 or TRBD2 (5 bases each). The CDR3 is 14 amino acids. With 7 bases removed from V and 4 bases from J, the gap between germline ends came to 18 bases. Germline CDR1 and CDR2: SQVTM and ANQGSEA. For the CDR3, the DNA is TGCAGCGCCAGGGACCTTCAGTTAGCAGATACGCAGTATTTT. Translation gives CSARDLQLADTQYF.

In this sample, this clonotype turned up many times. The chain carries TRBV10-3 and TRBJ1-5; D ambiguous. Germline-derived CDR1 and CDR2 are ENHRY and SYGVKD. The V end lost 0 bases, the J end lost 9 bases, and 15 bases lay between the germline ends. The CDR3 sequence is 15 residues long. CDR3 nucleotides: TGTGCCATCAGTGAGTCGAACCAGGCCATCACGCCCCAGCATTTT. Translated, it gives CAISESNQAITPQHF.

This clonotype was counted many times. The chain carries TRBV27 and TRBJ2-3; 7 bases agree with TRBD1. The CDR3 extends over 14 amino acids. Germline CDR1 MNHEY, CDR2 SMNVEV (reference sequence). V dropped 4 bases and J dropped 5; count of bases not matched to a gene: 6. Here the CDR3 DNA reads TGTGCCAGCAGTTCGAACAACAGGGGAGATACGCAGTATTTT. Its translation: CASSSNNRGDTQYF.

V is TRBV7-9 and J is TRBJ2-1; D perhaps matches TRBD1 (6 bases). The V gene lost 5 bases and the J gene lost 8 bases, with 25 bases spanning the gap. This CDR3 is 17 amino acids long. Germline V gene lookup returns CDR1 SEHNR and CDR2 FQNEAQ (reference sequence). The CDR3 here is CASSTHQGWGRFDEQFF. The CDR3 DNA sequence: TGTGCCAGCAGCACCCATCAAGGTTGGGGGCGCTTCGATGAGCAGTTCTTC.

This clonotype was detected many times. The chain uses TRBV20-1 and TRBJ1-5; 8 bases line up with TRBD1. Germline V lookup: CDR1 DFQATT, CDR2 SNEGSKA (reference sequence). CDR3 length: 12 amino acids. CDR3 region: CRARDRGRNQHF. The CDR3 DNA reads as TGCAGGGCCCGAGACAGGGGAAGAAACCAGCATTTT.

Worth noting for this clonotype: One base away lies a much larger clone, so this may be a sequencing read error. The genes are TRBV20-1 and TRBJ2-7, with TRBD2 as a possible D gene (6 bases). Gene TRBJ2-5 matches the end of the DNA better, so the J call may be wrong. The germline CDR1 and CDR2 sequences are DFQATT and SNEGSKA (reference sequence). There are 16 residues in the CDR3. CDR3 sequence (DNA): TGCAGTGTTTCAGGCGGGCCTCCTTCTAACGGGGGGACCCAGTACTTC. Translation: CSVSGGPPSNGGTQYF.

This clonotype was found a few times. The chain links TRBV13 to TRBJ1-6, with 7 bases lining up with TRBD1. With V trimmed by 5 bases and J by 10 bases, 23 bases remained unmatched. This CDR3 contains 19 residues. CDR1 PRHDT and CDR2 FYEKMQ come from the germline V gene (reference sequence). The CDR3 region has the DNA TGTGCCAGCAGCACTACAATCCCAAGCCAGGGGGAGTTCTACTCACCCCTCCACTTT. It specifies CASSTTIPSQGEFYSPLHF.

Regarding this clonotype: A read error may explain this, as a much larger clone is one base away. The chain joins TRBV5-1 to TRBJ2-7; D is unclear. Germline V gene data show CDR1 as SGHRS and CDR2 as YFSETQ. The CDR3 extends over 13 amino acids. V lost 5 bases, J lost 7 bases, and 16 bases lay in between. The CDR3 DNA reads TGCGCCAGCAGTACCTCTCCAAACAATGAGCAGTACTTC. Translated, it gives CASSTSPNNEQYF.

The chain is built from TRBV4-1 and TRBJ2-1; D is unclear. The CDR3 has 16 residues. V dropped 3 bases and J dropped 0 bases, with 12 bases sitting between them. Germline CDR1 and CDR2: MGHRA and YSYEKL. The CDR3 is CASSQPLSSSYNEQFF. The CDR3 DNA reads TGCGCCAGCAGCCAGCCCCTTTCGAGCTCCTACAATGAGCAGTTCTTC.

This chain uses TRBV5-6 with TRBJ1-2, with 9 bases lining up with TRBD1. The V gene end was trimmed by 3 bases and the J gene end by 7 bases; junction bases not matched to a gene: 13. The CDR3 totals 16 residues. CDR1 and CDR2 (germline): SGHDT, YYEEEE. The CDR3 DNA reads TGTGCCAGCAGCTCCGCTTATGGGACAGGGTACGGTGGCTACACCTTC. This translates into CASSSAYGTGYGGYTF.

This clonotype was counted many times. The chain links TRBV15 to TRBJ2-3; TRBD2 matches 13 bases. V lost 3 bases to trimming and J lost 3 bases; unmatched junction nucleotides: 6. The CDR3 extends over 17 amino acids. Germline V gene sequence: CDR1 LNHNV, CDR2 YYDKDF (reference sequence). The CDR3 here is CATSRGAGLAGTDTQYF. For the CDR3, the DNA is TGTGCCACCAGCAGGGGTGCGGGACTAGCGGGGACAGATACGCAGTATTTT.

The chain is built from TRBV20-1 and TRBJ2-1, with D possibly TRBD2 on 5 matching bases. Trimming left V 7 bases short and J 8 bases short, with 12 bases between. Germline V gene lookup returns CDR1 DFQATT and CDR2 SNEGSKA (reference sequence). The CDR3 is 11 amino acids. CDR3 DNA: TGCAGTGGGACGGTCGGGGATGAGCAGTTCTTC. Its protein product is CSGTVGDEQFF.

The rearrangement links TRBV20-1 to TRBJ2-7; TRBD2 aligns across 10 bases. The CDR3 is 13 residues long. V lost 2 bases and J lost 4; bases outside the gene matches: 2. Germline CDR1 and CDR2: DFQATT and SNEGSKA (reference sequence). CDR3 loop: CSARPTSGYEQYF. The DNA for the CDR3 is TGCAGTGCTAGACCGACTAGCGGGTACGAGCAGTACTTC.

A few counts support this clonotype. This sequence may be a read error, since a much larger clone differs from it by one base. The CDR3 region has the DNA TGTGCCAGCAGCTTGGGCGGTCTCGCTGGGCAGTACTTC. This translates into CASSLGGLAGQYF. The chain is built from TRBV5-6 and TRBJ2-5; D is uncertain. V lost 0 bases and J 11 bases, leaving 14 bases between the germline ends. The length of the CDR3 is 13 residues. CDR1 SGHDT and CDR2 YYEEEE come from the germline V gene. The entire variable domain, with the rest obtained from reference TRBV5-6 and TRBJ2-5, is as follows: DAGVTQSPTHLIKTRGQQVTLRCSPKSGHDTVSWYQQALGQGPQFIFQYYEEEERQRGNFPDRFSGHQFPNYSSELNVNALLLGDSALYLCASSLGGLAGQYFGPGTRLLVL.

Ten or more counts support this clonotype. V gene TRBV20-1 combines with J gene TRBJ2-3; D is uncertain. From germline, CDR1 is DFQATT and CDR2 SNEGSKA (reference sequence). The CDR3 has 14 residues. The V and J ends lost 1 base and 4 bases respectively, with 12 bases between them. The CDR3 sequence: CSARGLGPPDTQYF. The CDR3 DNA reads TGCAGTGCTAGAGGCCTAGGCCCCCCAGATACGCAGTATTTT.

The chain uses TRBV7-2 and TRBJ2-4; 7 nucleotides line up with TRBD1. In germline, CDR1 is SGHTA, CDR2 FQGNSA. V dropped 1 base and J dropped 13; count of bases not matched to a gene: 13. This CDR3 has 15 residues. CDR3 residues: CASSLGTGPSREQYF. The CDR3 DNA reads TGTGCCAGCAGCTTAGGGACAGGACCCTCGAGGGAGCAGTACTTC.

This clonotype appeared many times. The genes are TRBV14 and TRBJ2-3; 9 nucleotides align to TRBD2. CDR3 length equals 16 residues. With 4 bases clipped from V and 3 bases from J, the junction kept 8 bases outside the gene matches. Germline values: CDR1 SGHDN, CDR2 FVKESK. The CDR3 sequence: CASSPTMRGGTDTQYF. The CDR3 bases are TGTGCCAGCAGCCCGACTATGCGGGGGGGAACAGATACGCAGTATTTT.